The 24 T cell receptor beta chains listed next were all sequenced from one sample in a study of beta chain features in type 1 diabetes (dated by TCRdb to the late 2010s). The study at large found these results: In all four CD4+ subsets, TCRB CDR3 length was moderately but significantly shorter in type 1 diabetes patients.

Library construction relied on the immunoSEQ multiplex PCR assay. All of the isolated RNA was reverse transcribed with the High Capacity cDNA Reverse Transcription Kit, so expressed TCRB transcripts were sequenced. Not all clones reach the TCRdb copy of this immuneACCESS table, which keeps in-frame sequences only. Checked studies attribute under half of the gap to unresolved V genes and leave the rest unexplained. This sample comprises about 700,000 clones, roughly 12% of them detected only once. Of the sample, less than 0.025% is held by the ten largest clones. For these TCRs, the target antigens are not known. Sequenced sample: naive CD4+ T cells from blood. What this sample's cell subset or site label stands for: true naive CD4+ T cells. The origin of the receptors is a man between 18 and 29 years old with type 1 diabetes.

This clone was found a few times. The chain has TRBV7-6 and TRBJ2-1; TRBD2 is a possible D gene (6 bases). The V gene's germline CDR1 is SGHVS and CDR2 FNYEAQ. V was clipped by 6 bases and J by 3 bases, with 15 bases between them. There are 15 residues in the CDR3. The CDR3 loop is CASSPLGGNYNEQFF. The CDR3 DNA reads as TGTGCCAGCAGTCCACTGGGCGGGAACTACAATGAGCAGTTCTTC.

The sample holds a few counts of this clone. This sequence joins TRBV11-2 and TRBJ2-7; 10 nucleotides agree with TRBD2. Germline V gene lookup returns CDR1 SGHAT and CDR2 FQNNGV. This CDR3 is built from 15 residues. V gave up 3 bases and J gave up 0 bases; unmatched junction bases: 2. The CDR3: CASSFRTSGSYEQYF. Here the CDR3 DNA reads TGTGCCAGCAGCTTCCGGACTAGCGGCTCCTACGAGCAGTACTTC. Combining the CDR3 with reference TRBV11-2 and TRBJ2-7 gives the whole variable domain EAGVAQSPRYKIIEKRQSVAFWCNPISGHATLYWYQQILGQGPKLLIQFQNNGVVDDSQLPKDRFSAERLKGVDSTLKIQPAKLEDSAVYLCASSFRTSGSYEQYFGPGTRLTVT.

This clone occurred a few times. The J gene is TRBJ1-1, the V gene TRBV7-2, with a tentative D call TRBD1 (5 bases). Trimming removed 5 bases from V and 1 base from J, with 14 bases in between. Looked up from germline, CDR1 is SGHTA and CDR2 is FQGNSA. There are 15 residues in the CDR3. The CDR3: CASSRSRVPNTEAFF. CDR3 coding DNA: TGTGCCAGCAGCCGGTCCAGGGTACCGAACACTGAAGCTTTCTTT.

This clone was recorded a few times. This sequence joins TRBV7-3 and TRBJ2-1; D unclear. In germline, CDR1 is SGHTA, CDR2 FQGTGA. This CDR3 comprises 13 residues. With 2 bases removed from V and 7 bases from J, the gap between germline ends came to 9 bases. The CDR3 DNA is TGTGCCAGCAGCTTACTACGAGGTAATGAGCAGTTCTTC. It codes for CASSLLRGNEQFF.

The sample holds a few counts of this clone. The J gene is TRBJ1-1, the V gene TRBV27; 10 nucleotides agree with TRBD1. Trimming at V came to 6 bases and at J to 10 bases, leaving 8 bases not matched to a gene. Germline loops: CDR1 MNHEY, CDR2 SMNVEV (reference sequence). This CDR3 contains 13 residues. This chain's CDR3 is CASRGTGVGGAFF. CDR3 bases: TGTGCCAGCAGGGGGACAGGGGTTGGTGGAGCTTTCTTT.

The chain employs TRBV5-4 and TRBJ2-2; perhaps TRBD2 as D (5 bases). The V end lost 3 bases, the J end lost 2 bases, and 14 bases lay between the germline ends. Germline V CDR1 and CDR2: SGHNT, YYREEE (reference sequence). The CDR3 loop spans 16 amino acids. The CDR3 is CASSSSRSGNTGELFF. Written as DNA, the CDR3 is TGTGCCAGCAGCTCTTCACGCAGCGGTAACACCGGGGAGCTGTTTTTT.

This chain uses TRBV7-2 with TRBJ2-1; either TRBD1 or TRBD2 may supply D (5 bases each). The CDR3 is made up of 16 amino acids. The germline V and J ends were trimmed by 1 base and 3 bases, with 13 bases remaining between them. The germline CDR1 and CDR2 sequences are SGHTA and FQGNSA. The CDR3 sequence: CASSLVSGSLYNEQFF. Written as DNA, the CDR3 is TGTGCCAGCAGCTTAGTATCAGGGAGCCTCTACAATGAGCAGTTCTTC.

The chain combines TRBV6-5 with TRBJ2-5; TRBD1 agrees at 7 bases. The V gene's germline CDR1 is MNHEY and CDR2 SVGAGI. The CDR3 is 15 residues long. V dropped 6 bases and J dropped 0; count of bases not matched to a gene: 7. For the CDR3, the DNA is TGTGCCAGCAGCCCCACAGGGGCCCACCAAGAGACCCAGTACTTC. It codes for CASSPTGAHQETQYF.

This clone was counted between two and nine times. Other DNA sequences of this sample code for an identical CDR3. The chain employs TRBV9 and TRBJ2-5; TRBD2 matches at 7 bases. CDR1 and CDR2 from the germline V gene are SGDLS and YYNGEE. CDR3 length: 13 amino acids. V shed 2 bases and J 2 bases; nucleotides not matched to a gene: 0. DNA for the CDR3: TGTGCCAGCAGCGTGGGGGGGCAAGAGACCCAGTACTTC. Its translation is CASSVGGQETQYF.

V is TRBV7-8 and J is TRBJ1-1; 7 nucleotides match TRBD1. The germline V gene encodes CDR1 SGHVS and CDR2 FQNEAQ. V trimming: 4 bases; J trimming: 0 bases; junction bases outside the gene matches: 5. The CDR3 covers 15 residues. The chain's CDR3 is CASSSQQGLNTEAFF. In DNA, the CDR3 is TGTGCCAGCAGCTCCCAACAGGGGCTGAACACTGAAGCTTTCTTT.

This clone has more than one count but fewer than ten. The rearrangement uses TRBV7-9 and TRBJ1-5; D is ambiguous. The CDR3 loop spans 15 amino acids. The V and J ends lost 1 base and 7 bases respectively, with 14 bases between them. CDR1 is SEHNR and CDR2 is FQNEAQ in the germline V gene (reference sequence). This CDR3 is CASSLEGRSYQPQHF. CDR3 DNA: TGTGCCAGCAGCTTAGAGGGAAGATCCTACCAGCCCCAGCATTTT.

This clone was observed a few times. The J gene is TRBJ2-1, the V gene TRBV5-1; TRBD1 is a possible D gene (7 bases). Trimming took 5 bases from V and 4 from J, leaving 25 bases between them. The CDR3 runs to 18 residues. CDR1 and CDR2 from the germline V gene are SGHRS and YFSETQ. CDR3 nucleotide sequence: TGCGCCAGCAGGAACTCTTGGGGGGACACGGACAGGTACAATGAGCAGTTCTTC. Its translation is CASRNSWGDTDRYNEQFF.

With regard to this clone: Other DNA variants within this sample encode the same CDR3. The chain has TRBV10-3 and TRBJ2-5; 9 positions agree with TRBD1. CDR3 length: 12 residues. Losses at the gene ends were 8 bases for V and 3 bases for J; bases not matched to a gene: 1. CDR1 ENHRY and CDR2 SYGVKD come from the germline V gene. This CDR3 is CAIGDREETQYF. CDR3 DNA: TGTGCCATCGGGGACAGGGAAGAGACCCAGTACTTC.

This chain connects TRBV7-9 to TRBJ1-5; the D gene is possibly TRBD1 (5 bases). V was pared by 1 base and J by 5 bases, with 18 bases between. CDR1 and CDR2 (germline): SEHNR, FQNEAQ (reference sequence). There are 17 residues in the CDR3. The CDR3 loop is CASSLGGGRARYQPQHF. The CDR3, as DNA: TGTGCCAGCAGCTTAGGGGGTGGCAGGGCACGATATCAGCCCCAGCATTTT.

In this sample, this clone turned up a few times. This chain connects TRBV10-3 to TRBJ2-1; 8 bases line up with TRBD2. The CDR3 covers 16 residues. J lost 3 bases, V lost 3 bases, and 7 bases had no gene match. Germline lookup yields CDR1 ENHRY and CDR2 SYGVKD. As DNA, the CDR3 is TGTGCCATCAGTGAAACAGCGGGGGACCTCTACAATGAGCAGTTCTTC. Amino acids: CAISETAGDLYNEQFF.

The chain has TRBV4-1 and TRBJ1-2, with D possibly being TRBD1 (5 bases). Germline assignment: CDR1 MGHRA and CDR2 YSYEKL. The CDR3 spans 17 residues. V was trimmed by 2 bases and J by 4 bases, leaving 20 bases between them. CDR3 nucleotides: TGCGCCAGCAGCCAACTCGGGACGCACTCTCATCTCTATGGCTACACCTTC. Translated: CASSQLGTHSHLYGYTF.

Concerning this clone: Here the CDR3 omits its conserved ending phenylalanine or tryptophan, so a read error is the likely source. No DNA is shown, since the ends of the CDR3 on it are uncertain; the CDR3 is the one TCRdb lists. The V gene is TRBV2, the J gene TRBJ1-1. The CDR3 spans 12 amino acids, including both terminal residues. CDR1 is SNHLY, CDR2 FYNNEI, per germline. The chain's CDR3 is CASSEGVPAQIN.

This clone turned up a few times. The chain employs TRBV6-5 and TRBJ2-7; possibly TRBD1 for D (5 bases). Trimming pared 2 bases from V and 0 bases from J, leaving 11 bases between. The germline gives CDR1 MNHEY, CDR2 SVGAGI. The CDR3 length is 15 residues. CDR3 DNA sequence: TGTGCCAGCAGTTACAACGGAGACAGCTCCTACGAGCAGTACTTC. Translated: CASSYNGDSSYEQYF.

This clone was counted between two and nine times. The chain employs TRBV27 and TRBJ1-1, with unresolved D. The CDR3 sequence is 13 residues long. Deletions cut 6 bases from V and 0 bases from J, with 8 bases between. Germline loops: CDR1 MNHEY, CDR2 SMNVEV (reference sequence). CDR3 region: CASRPGMNTEAFF. CDR3 sequence (DNA): TGTGCCAGCAGGCCAGGTATGAACACTGAAGCTTTCTTT.

The chain recombines TRBV27 with TRBJ1-6, with D unresolved. This CDR3 region has 12 residues. Between the trimmed V and J ends, which lost 6 bases and 5 bases, there was a span of 5 bases. Germline values: CDR1 MNHEY, CDR2 SMNVEV (reference sequence). The CDR3 loop reads CASSWHNSPLHF. The CDR3 coding sequence is TGTGCCAGCAGCTGGCATAATTCACCCCTCCACTTT.

This clone has a handful of counts. The V gene is TRBV11-2, the J gene TRBJ2-1; 9 nucleotides line up with TRBD2. There are 15 residues in the CDR3. V gave up 4 bases and J gave up 2 bases; unmatched junction bases: 3. Germline-derived CDR1 and CDR2 are SGHAT and FQNNGV. The DNA for the CDR3 is TGTGCCAGCAGCTCAGCGGGGGGTCCCTACAATGAGCAGTTCTTC. It specifies CASSSAGGPYNEQFF. The whole variable domain, filled in from reference TRBV11-2 and TRBJ2-1, reads EAGVAQSPRYKIIEKRQSVAFWCNPISGHATLYWYQQILGQGPKLLIQFQNNGVVDDSQLPKDRFSAERLKGVDSTLKIQPAKLEDSAVYLCASSSAGGPYNEQFFGPGTRLTVL.

The chain is built from TRBV14 and TRBJ2-7, with D uncertain. The germline V gene encodes CDR1 SGHDN and CDR2 FVKESK. The CDR3 spans 11 residues. Trimming removed 4 bases from V and 6 bases from J, with 7 bases in between. The CDR3 DNA reads as TGTGCCAGCAGCCTCGGGTCCGAGCAGTACTTC. This gives the protein CASSLGSEQYF.

This clone was detected a few times. The chain is built from TRBV5-1 and TRBJ1-2, with 7 positions matching TRBD1. Germline V gene sequence: CDR1 SGHRS, CDR2 YFSETQ. This CDR3 is 15 amino acids long. The V segment lost 5 bases and the J segment 4 bases; nucleotides outside the gene matches: 11. The CDR3 spells CASRRGQPRSYGYTF. The CDR3 bases are TGCGCCAGCAGAAGGGGACAGCCTAGATCCTATGGCTACACCTTC.

J is TRBJ2-7 and V is TRBV6-1; the match to TRBD2 covers 8 bases. The germline gives CDR1 MNHNS, CDR2 SASEGT. With V trimmed by 3 bases and J by 1 base, 5 bases remained unmatched. The CDR3 consists of 15 residues. The CDR3 nucleotides are TGTGCCAGCAGTGACCTCGGGAGGGGTTCCTACGAGCAGTACTTC. Translating gives CASSDLGRGSYEQYF.